These 3 T cell receptor beta chains were sequenced from one sample in a study of long-term antiretroviral therapy in people with HIV. Assay version v3.0 of immunoSEQ was used, and it was run at survey level. TCRdb's table, derived via immunoSEQ multiplex PCR, lists solely in-frame clones and lacks some. The sample consists of tens of thousands of clones, over 90% of them appearing once. Sequences were derived from unsorted PBMCs, sampled 5.3 years after starting antiretroviral therapy. The receptors shown here come from a man in his fifties with HIV.

V gene TRBV10-1 combines with J gene TRBJ2-7; 10 bases align to TRBD1. Trimming at V came to 0 bases and at J to 2 bases, leaving 4 bases not matched to a gene. The CDR3 consists of 16 residues. From germline, CDR1 is WNHNN and CDR2 SYGVQD (reference sequence). Here the CDR3 DNA reads TGCGCCAGCAGTGAGTCTGCGGGGACAGGGGCCTACGAGCAGTACTTC. Its protein product is CASSESAGTGAYEQYF.

This clone appeared a single time. The chain has TRBV10-1 and TRBJ2-1; TRBD1 or TRBD2 may be the D gene (5 bases each). Per germline, CDR1 WNHNN and CDR2 SYGVQD (reference sequence). V was trimmed by 2 bases and J by 5 bases, leaving 19 bases between them. The CDR3 contains 17 residues. The CDR3 DNA sequence: TGCGCCAGCAGTGAGACCGGGACCCCATCCCGGAACAATGAGCAGTTCTTC. Protein: CASSETGTPSRNNEQFF.

J is TRBJ2-7 and V is TRBV5-1; no reliable D call. Trimming pared 0 bases from V and 1 base from J, leaving 5 bases between. The V gene's germline CDR1 is SGHRS and CDR2 YFSETQ. This CDR3 is built from 13 residues. The CDR3 DNA reads TGCGCCAGCAGCTTGGGTTTTTCCTACGAGCAGTACTTC. The encoded protein is CASSLGFSYEQYF.